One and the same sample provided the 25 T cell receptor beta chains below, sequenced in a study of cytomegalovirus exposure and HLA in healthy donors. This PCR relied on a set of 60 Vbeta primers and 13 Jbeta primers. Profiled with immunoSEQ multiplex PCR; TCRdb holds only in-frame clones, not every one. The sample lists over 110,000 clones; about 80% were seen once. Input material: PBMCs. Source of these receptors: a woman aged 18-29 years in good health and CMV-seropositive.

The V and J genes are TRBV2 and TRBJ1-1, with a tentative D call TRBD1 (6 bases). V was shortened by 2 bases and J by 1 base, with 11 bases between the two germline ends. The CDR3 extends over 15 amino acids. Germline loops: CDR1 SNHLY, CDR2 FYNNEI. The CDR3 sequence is CASSEWLQGNTEAFF. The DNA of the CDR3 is TGTGCCAGCAGTGAATGGTTACAGGGGAACACTGAAGCTTTCTTT.

As DNA, the CDR3 is TGCGCCAGCAGCCCCTGGGGAGGGGTTAACACAGATACGCAGTATTTT. Protein: CASSPWGGVNTDTQYF. This chain uses TRBV5-1 with TRBJ2-3; TRBD2 matches 7 bases. The length of the CDR3 is 16 residues. V dropped 4 bases and J dropped 2; count of bases not matched to a gene: 10. Germline CDR1 and CDR2: SGHRS and YFSETQ.

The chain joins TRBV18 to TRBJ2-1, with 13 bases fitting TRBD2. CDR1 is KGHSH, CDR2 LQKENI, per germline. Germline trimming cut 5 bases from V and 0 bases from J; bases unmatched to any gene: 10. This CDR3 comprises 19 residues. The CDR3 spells CASSWSTSGGDHSYNEQFF. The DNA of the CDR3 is TGTGCCAGCTCATGGTCAACTAGCGGGGGGGATCACTCCTACAATGAGCAGTTCTTC.

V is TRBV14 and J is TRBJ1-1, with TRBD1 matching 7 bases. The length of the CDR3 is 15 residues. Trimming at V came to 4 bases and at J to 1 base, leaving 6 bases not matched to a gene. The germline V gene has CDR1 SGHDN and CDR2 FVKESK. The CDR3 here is CASSLRTGGNTEAFF. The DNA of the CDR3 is TGTGCCAGCAGCCTTCGGACAGGAGGGAACACTGAAGCTTTCTTT.

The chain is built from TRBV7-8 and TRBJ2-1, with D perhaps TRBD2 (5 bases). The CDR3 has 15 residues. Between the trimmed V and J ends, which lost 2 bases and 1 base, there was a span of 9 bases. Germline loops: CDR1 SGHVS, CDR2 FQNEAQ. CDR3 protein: CASSLSGGSYNEQFF. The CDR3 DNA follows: TGTGCCAGCAGCTTATCCGGCGGGTCCTACAATGAGCAGTTCTTC.

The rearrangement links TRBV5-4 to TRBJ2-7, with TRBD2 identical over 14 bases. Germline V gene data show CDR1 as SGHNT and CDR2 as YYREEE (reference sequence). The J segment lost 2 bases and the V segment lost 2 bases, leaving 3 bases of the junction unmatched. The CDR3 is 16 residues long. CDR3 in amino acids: CASSLPGLAGAYEQYF. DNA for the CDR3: TGTGCCAGCAGCTTACCGGGACTAGCGGGGGCCTACGAGCAGTACTTC.

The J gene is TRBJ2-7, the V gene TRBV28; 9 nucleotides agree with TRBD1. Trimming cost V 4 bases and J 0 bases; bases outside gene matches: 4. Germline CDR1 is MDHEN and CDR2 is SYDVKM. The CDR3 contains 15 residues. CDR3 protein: CASSSGQGLSYEQYF. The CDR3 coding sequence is TGTGCCAGCAGTTCGGGACAGGGACTCTCCTACGAGCAGTACTTC.

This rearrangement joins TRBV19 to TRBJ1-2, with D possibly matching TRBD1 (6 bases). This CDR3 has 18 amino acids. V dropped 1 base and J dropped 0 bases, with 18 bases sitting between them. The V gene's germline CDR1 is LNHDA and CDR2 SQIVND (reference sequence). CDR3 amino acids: CASSIGAVSGATNYGYTF. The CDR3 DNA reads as TGTGCCAGTAGTATAGGTGCAGTTTCAGGGGCGACTAACTATGGCTACACCTTC.

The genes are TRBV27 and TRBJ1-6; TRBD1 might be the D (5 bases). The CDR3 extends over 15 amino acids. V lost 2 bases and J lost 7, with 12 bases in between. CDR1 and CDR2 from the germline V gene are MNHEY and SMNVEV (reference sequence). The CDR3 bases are TGTGCCAGCAGTTTAGCCGGGGGGTCAAATTCACCCCTCCACTTT. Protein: CASSLAGGSNSPLHF.

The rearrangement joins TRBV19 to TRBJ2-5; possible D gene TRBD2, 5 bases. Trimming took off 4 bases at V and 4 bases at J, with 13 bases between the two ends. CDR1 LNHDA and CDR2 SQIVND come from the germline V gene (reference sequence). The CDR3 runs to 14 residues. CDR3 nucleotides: TGTGCCAGTAGTACCCCGATACGGGGAGAGACCCAGTACTTC. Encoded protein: CASSTPIRGETQYF.

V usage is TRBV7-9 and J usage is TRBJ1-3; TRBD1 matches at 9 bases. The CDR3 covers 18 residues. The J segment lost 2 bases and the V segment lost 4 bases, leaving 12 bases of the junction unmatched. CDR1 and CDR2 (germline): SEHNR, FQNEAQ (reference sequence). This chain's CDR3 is CASSSLGQGLKAGNTIYF. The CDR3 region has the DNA TGTGCCAGCAGCTCGTTGGGACAGGGCCTCAAAGCTGGAAACACCATATATTTT.

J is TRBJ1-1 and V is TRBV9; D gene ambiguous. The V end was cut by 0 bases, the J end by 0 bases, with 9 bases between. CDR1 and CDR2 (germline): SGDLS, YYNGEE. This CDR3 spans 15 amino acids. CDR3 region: CASSVGAMLNTEAFF. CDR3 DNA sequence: TGTGCCAGCAGCGTAGGGGCTATGCTGAACACTGAAGCTTTCTTT.

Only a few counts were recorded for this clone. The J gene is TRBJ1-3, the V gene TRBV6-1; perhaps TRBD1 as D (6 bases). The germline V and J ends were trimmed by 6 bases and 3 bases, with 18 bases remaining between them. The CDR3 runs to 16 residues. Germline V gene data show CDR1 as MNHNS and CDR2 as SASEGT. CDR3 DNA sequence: TGTGCCAGCAGCGAATCATCAACAGGGCTTGGAAACACCATATATTTT. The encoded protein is CASSESSTGLGNTIYF.

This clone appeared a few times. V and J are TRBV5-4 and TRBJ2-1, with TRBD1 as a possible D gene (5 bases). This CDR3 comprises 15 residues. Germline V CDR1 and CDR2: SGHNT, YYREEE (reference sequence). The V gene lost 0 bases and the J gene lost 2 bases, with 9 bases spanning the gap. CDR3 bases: TGTGCCAGCAGCTTGGTTGCAGGGACCTACAATGAGCAGTTCTTC. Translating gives CASSLVAGTYNEQFF.

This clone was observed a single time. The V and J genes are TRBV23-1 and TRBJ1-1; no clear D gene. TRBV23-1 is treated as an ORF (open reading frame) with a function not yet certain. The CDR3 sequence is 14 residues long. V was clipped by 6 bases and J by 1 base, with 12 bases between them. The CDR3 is CASSPEAQNTEAFF. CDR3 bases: TGCGCCAGCAGCCCAGAGGCTCAGAACACTGAAGCTTTCTTT.

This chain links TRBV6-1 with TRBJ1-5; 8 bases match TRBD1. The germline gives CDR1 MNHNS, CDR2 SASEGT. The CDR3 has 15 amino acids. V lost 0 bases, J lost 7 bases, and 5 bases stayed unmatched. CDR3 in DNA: TGTGCCAGCAGTGAAGCGTTCAGGGGGCGGCAGCCCCAGCATTTT. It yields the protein CASSEAFRGRQPQHF.

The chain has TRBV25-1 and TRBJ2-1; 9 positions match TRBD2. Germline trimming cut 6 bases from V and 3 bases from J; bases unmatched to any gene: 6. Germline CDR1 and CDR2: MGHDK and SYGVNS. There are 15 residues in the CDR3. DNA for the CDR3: TGTGCCAGCAGGCAAGCGGGGGGACTCTACAATGAGCAGTTCTTC. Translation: CASRQAGGLYNEQFF.

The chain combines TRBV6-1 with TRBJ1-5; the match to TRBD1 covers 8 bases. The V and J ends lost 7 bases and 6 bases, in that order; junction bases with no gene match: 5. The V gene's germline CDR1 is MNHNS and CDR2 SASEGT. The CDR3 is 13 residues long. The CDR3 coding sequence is TGTGCCAGCACCGAGACAGGGGCTCAGCCCCAGCATTTT. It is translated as CASTETGAQPQHF.

CDR3 region: CASSPLLDTGLLRENTGELFF. The CDR3 DNA is TGTGCCAGCAGCCCGCTCCTAGACACAGGCCTCTTAAGGGAGAACACCGGGGAGCTGTTTTTT. This chain connects TRBV4-2 to TRBJ2-2, with D tentatively TRBD1 (5 bases). The ends were cut back, 4 bases at V and 1 base at J, with 28 bases in the middle. Germline V gene lookup returns CDR1 LGHNA and CDR2 YNFKEQ. The CDR3 sequence is 21 residues long.

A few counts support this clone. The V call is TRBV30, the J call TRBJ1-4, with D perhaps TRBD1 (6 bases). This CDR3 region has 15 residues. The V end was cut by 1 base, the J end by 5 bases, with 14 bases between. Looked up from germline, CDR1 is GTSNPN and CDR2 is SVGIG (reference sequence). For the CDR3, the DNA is TGTGCCTGGAGTGCCGGGACATCGGAGAATGAAAAACTGTTTTTT. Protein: CAWSAGTSENEKLFF.

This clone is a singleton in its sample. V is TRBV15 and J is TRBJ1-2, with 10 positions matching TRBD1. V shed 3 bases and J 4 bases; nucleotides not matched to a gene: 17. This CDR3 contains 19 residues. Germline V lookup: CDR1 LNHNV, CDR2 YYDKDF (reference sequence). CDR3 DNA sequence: TGTGCCACCAGCAGCGAACCACCTCGAACGGACAGGGGGATCTATGGCTACACCTTC. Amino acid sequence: CATSSEPPRTDRGIYGYTF.

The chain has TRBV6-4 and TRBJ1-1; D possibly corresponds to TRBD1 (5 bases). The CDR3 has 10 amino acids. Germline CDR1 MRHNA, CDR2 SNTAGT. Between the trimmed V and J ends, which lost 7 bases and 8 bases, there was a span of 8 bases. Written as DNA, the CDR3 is TGTGCCAGCAAGGGACTGGAAGCTTTCTTT. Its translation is CASKGLEAFF.

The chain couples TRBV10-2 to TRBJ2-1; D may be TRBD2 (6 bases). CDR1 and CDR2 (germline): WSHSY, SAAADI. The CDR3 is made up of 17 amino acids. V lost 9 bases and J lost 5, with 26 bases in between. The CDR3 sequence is CASLRSGQGLSNNEQFF. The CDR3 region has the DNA TGCGCCAGTCTTCGCTCCGGCCAGGGACTTTCTAACAATGAGCAGTTCTTC.

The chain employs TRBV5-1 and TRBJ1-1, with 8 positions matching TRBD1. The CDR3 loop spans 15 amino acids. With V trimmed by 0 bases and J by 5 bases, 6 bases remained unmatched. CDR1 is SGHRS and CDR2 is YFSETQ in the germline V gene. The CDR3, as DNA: TGCGCCAGCAGCTTGGTTGTCAGGGGGCCAACTGAAGCTTTCTTT. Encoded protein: CASSLVVRGPTEAFF.

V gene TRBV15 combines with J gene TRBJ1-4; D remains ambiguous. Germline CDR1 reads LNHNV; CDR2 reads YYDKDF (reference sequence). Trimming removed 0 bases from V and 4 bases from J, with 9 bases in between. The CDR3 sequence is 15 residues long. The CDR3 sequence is CATSREAGVNEKLFF. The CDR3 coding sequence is TGTGCCACCAGCAGAGAGGCGGGAGTTAATGAAAAACTGTTTTTT.